These 3 T cell receptor beta chains were sequenced from one sample in a study of shared clonotypes between healthy human individuals. CD8 cells classed as naive were CD45RO-negative and positively selected for CCR7, excluding terminally differentiated effector memory CD45RA+ cells. Only in-frame clones appear in the TCRdb table, and some are missing; sequencing was by immunoSEQ multiplex PCR. The sample holds roughly 2 million clones, 85% to 95% seen once. What was sequenced was naive CD8+ T cells sorted from blood. These TCRs come from a man aged 18 to 30 in good health.

The rearrangement uses TRBV2 and TRBJ2-7, with TRBD2 identical over 9 bases. This CDR3 is 16 amino acids long. V lost 2 bases and J lost 2; bases outside the gene matches: 7. CDR1 SNHLY and CDR2 FYNNEI come from the germline V gene. The CDR3 nucleotides read TGTGCCAGCAGTGAATTAGCGGGAGCGTCGACCTACGAGCAGTACTTC. Its translation is CASSELAGASTYEQYF.

As to this clone: The same CDR3 also results from other DNA sequences found in this sample. This rearrangement joins TRBV11-2 to TRBJ2-1; D possibly corresponds to TRBD1 (5 bases). The CDR3 contains 12 residues. V was pared by 5 bases and J by 9 bases, with 11 bases between. Germline values: CDR1 SGHAT, CDR2 FQNNGV. The CDR3 nucleotides read TGTGCCAGCAGCCTAGGGGTACCTGAGCAGTTCTTC. It is translated as CASSLGVPEQFF. Together with reference TRBV11-2 and TRBJ2-1, the CDR3 gives the full variable domain: EAGVAQSPRYKIIEKRQSVAFWCNPISGHATLYWYQQILGQGPKLLIQFQNNGVVDDSQLPKDRFSAERLKGVDSTLKIQPAKLEDSAVYLCASSLGVPEQFFGPGTRLTVL.

The table lists this clone with a count of one. The chain uses TRBV30 and TRBJ2-2; D uncertain. V was cut by 0 bases and J by 6 bases, with 5 bases left in between. Germline-derived CDR1 and CDR2 are GTSNPN and SVGIG (reference sequence). CDR3 size: 12 residues. The chain's CDR3 is CAWSVYSGELFF. In DNA, the CDR3 is TGTGCCTGGAGTGTATATTCCGGGGAGCTGTTTTTT.